This T cell receptor (beta chain) derives from a study of blood T cell repertoires in COVID-19. Clones were sequenced by immunoSEQ multiplex PCR, and TCRdb holds only the in-frame ones, with some missing. The sample lists 350,000 to 450,000 clones, 88% occurring once. The CDR3 has 15 amino acids. Looked up from germline, CDR1 is SNHLY and CDR2 is FYNNEI. The germline V and J ends were trimmed by 4 bases and 5 bases, with 16 bases remaining between them. This clonotype was obtained from a woman aged 18-29 years who had been exposed to COVID-19. The V gene is TRBV2, the J gene TRBJ2-3; tentatively, D is TRBD2 (6 bases). Sequencing was performed on PBMCs or T cells enriched from blood (not recorded which). The DNA of the CDR3 is TGTGCCAGCAGTGGGGCGGGGCAGGGCAGAGATACGCAGTATTTT. Amino acids: CASSGAGQGRDTQYF.